These 19 T cell receptor beta chains originate from one sample sequenced in a study of T cell repertoires in cytomegalovirus infection. TCRdb independently ran MiXCR on the reads; one entry per CDR3 protein. The sample lists nearly 650,000 distinct CDR3 sequences; 20% to 25% were seen once. Sequencing was performed on CD8+ T cells from PBMCs. Receptor source: a human donor in good health (CMV status not recorded). Some clones in this sample may be carry-over from other donors' samples.

The V gene is TRBV20-1, the J gene TRBJ2-5, with 8 bases aligning to TRBD2. The germline CDR1 and CDR2 sequences are DFQATT and SNEGSKA (reference sequence). This CDR3 contains 13 residues. J gave up 3 bases and V 3 bases, and 3 bases lay outside the gene matches. The CDR3 spells CSASGGAKETQYF. In DNA, the CDR3 is TGCAGTGCTAGCGGGGGGGCAAAAGAGACCCAGTACTTC.

Details on this clonotype: A much larger clone is a single base away; this may be a read error. The J gene is TRBJ2-2, the V gene TRBV12-3 or TRBV12-4; D tentatively reads TRBD1 or TRBD2 (5 bases each). The CDR3 covers 14 residues. CDR3 sequence reads: CASSETASTVELFF. The CDR3 DNA reads as TGTGCCAGCAGCGAGACAGCTAGCACCGTGGAGCTGTTTTTT.

In its sample, this clonotype was seen many times. The chain is built from TRBV7-6 and TRBJ2-5; D possibly corresponds to TRBD2 (6 bases). The CDR3 spans 14 residues. V was pared by 5 bases and J by 2 bases, with 12 bases between. Germline lookup yields CDR1 SGHVS and CDR2 FNYEAQ. CDR3 in amino acids: CASSPGTLQETQYF. CDR3 nucleotide sequence: TGTGCCAGCAGCCCCGGGACTTTACAAGAGACCCAGTACTTC.

Only one count was recorded for this clonotype. Mismatch with germline at one junction end may stem from a read error. The J gene is TRBJ2-1, the V gene TRBV7-2; 10 nucleotides line up with TRBD1. In germline, CDR1 is SGHTA, CDR2 FQGNSA. This CDR3 spans 15 amino acids. CDR3 nucleotide sequence: TGTGCCAGCAGCTTTCGGGACAGGGGTGGCAATGGGCAGTTCTTC. It specifies CASSFRDRGGNGQFF.

This clonotype was found a few times. The chain uses TRBV2 and TRBJ2-7; D is perhaps TRBD1 (5 bases). The CDR3 sequence is 13 residues long. Trimming removed 6 bases at V and 4 bases at J, with 13 bases between. Germline-derived CDR1 and CDR2 are SNHLY and FYNNEI. The CDR3 here is CASSTRQSYEQYV. In nucleotides, the CDR3 is TGTGCCAGCAGCACCCGACAGAGTTACGAGCAGTACGTC.

This clonotype was counted a few times. The CDR3 DNA is TGTGCCTCCACGGAGGGGGCGGATAGCAATCAGCCCCAGCATTTT. This sequence encodes CASTEGADSNQPQHF. The rearrangement uses TRBV6-2 or TRBV6-3 and TRBJ1-5, with TRBD1 identical over 7 bases. The CDR3 spans 15 residues. CDR1 and CDR2 (germline): MNHEY, SVGEGT. After removal of 11 bases from V and 0 bases from J, the junction contained 10 bases not matched to a gene.

This chain links TRBV6-6 with TRBJ2-1, with D hard to call. The CDR3 runs to 12 residues. Germline CDR1 MNHNY, CDR2 SVGAGI (reference sequence). Trimming pared 0 bases from V and 10 bases from J, leaving 7 bases between. The CDR3 loop is CASSYSTEEQFF. DNA for the CDR3: TGTGCCAGCAGTTACTCGACGGAGGAGCAGTTCTTC.

Only one count was recorded for this clonotype. This clone may be a read error of a much larger clone one base away. The gene calls are TRBV6-2 or TRBV6-3 and TRBJ2-3; D is undetermined. CDR1 and CDR2 (germline): MNHEY, SVGEGT. This CDR3 is built from 15 residues. The CDR3 nucleotides read TGTGCCAACAGTTACTCGATAACCCGCACAGATACGCAGTATTTT. Translating it yields CANSYSITRTDTQYF.

The sample holds many counts of this clonotype. The J gene is TRBJ1-5, the V gene TRBV2, with 9 bases aligning to TRBD1. The CDR3 covers 13 residues. With 11 bases clipped from V and 8 bases from J, the junction kept 10 bases outside the gene matches. Looked up from germline, CDR1 is SNHLY and CDR2 is FYNNEI. The CDR3 DNA sequence: TGTGCCGGACACACAGGGGGCCATGAGCCCCAGCATTTT. Translating it yields CAGHTGGHEPQHF.

The table lists this clonotype with a few counts. The chain has TRBV29-1 and TRBJ1-2, with D possibly matching TRBD1 (5 bases). Trimming removed 3 bases from V and 6 bases from J, with 20 bases in between. CDR1 is SQVTM, CDR2 ANQGSEA, per germline. The CDR3 loop spans 15 amino acids. This CDR3 reads CSVDSVGRDFDGYTF. CDR3 nucleotide sequence: TGCAGCGTTGACTCGGTGGGCAGGGATTTTGATGGCTACACCTTC.

A note on this clonotype: One base away lies a much larger clone, so this may be a sequencing read error. V and J are TRBV10-3 and TRBJ2-2, with D uncertain. The CDR3 totals 13 residues. The germline V and J ends were trimmed by 4 bases and 5 bases, with 8 bases remaining between them. In germline, CDR1 is ENHRY, CDR2 SYGVKD. CDR3 sequence reads: CAISGFWTGELFF. The DNA of the CDR3 is TGTGCCATCAGTGGGTTCTGGACCGGGGAGCTGTTTTTT.

The chain links TRBV6-2 or TRBV6-3 to TRBJ1-5; 9 bases fit TRBD1. Germline CDR1 MNHEY, CDR2 SVGEGT. V shed 7 bases, J shed 5 bases, and the junction held 12 bases outside the gene matches. The CDR3 consists of 16 residues. CDR3 bases: TGTGCCAGCATAACACAGGGGGCTGCCCCGGATCAGCCCCAGCATTTT. This codes for CASITQGAAPDQPQHF.

The CDR3 sequence: CSVVRAGVAEQFF. The CDR3 DNA follows: TGCAGCGTTGTAAGGGCTGGGGTCGCTGAGCAGTTCTTC. The chain is built from TRBV29-1 and TRBJ2-1; D gene unclear. Trimming shortened V by 4 bases and J by 9 bases, and 16 bases separated the two germline ends. CDR1 is SQVTM, CDR2 ANQGSEA, per germline. The CDR3 sequence is 13 residues long.

DNA of the CDR3: TGTGCCAGCAGCCCCAGACAGCACACCGGGGAGCTGTTTTTT. Translation gives CASSPRQHTGELFF. The V call is TRBV2, the J call TRBJ2-2, with D possibly TRBD1 on 5 matching bases. Deletions cut 6 bases from V and 3 bases from J, with 11 bases between. Germline CDR1 reads SNHLY; CDR2 reads FYNNEI. CDR3 length: 14 amino acids.

This clonotype was detected a few times. V is TRBV12-5 and J is TRBJ1-4; D unresolved. Trimming cost V 0 bases and J 8 bases, with 1 base left between them. The germline gives CDR1 LGHNT, CDR2 FRNRAP. The CDR3 loop spans 11 amino acids. For the CDR3, the DNA is TGTGCTAGTGGTTTGGTAGAAAAACTGTTTTTT. It yields the protein CASGLVEKLFF.

The V and J genes are TRBV29-1 and TRBJ1-2, with D possibly matching TRBD1 (5 bases). There are 13 residues in the CDR3. V lost 7 bases, J lost 13 bases, and 25 bases lay in between. Germline V gene sequence: CDR1 SQVTM, CDR2 ANQGSEA. CDR3 in DNA: TGCAGCGCCATCGGGGGTGGTCCCCCGCCCCCCACCTTC. Translation: CSAIGGGPPPPTF. The full variable domain, its missing parts supplied by reference TRBV29-1 and TRBJ1-2, is SAVISQKPSRDICQRGTSLTIQCQVDSQVTMMFWYRQQPGQSLTLIATANQGSEATYESGFVIDKFPISRPNLTFSTLTVSNMSPEDSSIYLCSAIGGGPPPPTFGSGTRLTVV.

This clonotype was detected a few times. This chain links TRBV6-2 or TRBV6-3 with TRBJ1-1; D gene unclear. In germline, CDR1 is MNHEY, CDR2 SVGEGT. The CDR3 is made up of 15 amino acids. Trimming shortened V by 6 bases and J by 0 bases, and 14 bases separated the two germline ends. CDR3 protein: CASSYRPEMNTEAFF. The CDR3 bases are TGTGCCAGCAGCTATCGGCCGGAGATGAACACTGAAGCTTTCTTT.

The sample holds a few counts of this clonotype. V gene TRBV7-6 combines with J gene TRBJ2-3, with 7 bases matching TRBD1. The trim removed 5 bases at V and 14 bases at J, leaving 19 bases unmatched. Germline V gene lookup returns CDR1 SGHVS and CDR2 FNYEAQ. This CDR3 is 15 amino acids long. The CDR3 loop is CASSPPGGPALRRYF. The CDR3 coding sequence is TGTGCCAGCAGCCCGCCAGGGGGTCCGGCTTTACGACGGTATTTT.

This clonotype appeared many times. The chain couples TRBV5-5 to TRBJ1-1; D is possibly TRBD1 (6 bases). Germline V gives CDR1 SGHKS, CDR2 YYEKEE (reference sequence). This CDR3 comprises 13 residues. V lost 6 bases and J lost 5, with 14 bases in between. The CDR3 loop is CASIIGGTTEAFF. In DNA form, the CDR3 reads TGTGCCAGCATTATTGGGGGGACAACTGAAGCTTTCTTT.